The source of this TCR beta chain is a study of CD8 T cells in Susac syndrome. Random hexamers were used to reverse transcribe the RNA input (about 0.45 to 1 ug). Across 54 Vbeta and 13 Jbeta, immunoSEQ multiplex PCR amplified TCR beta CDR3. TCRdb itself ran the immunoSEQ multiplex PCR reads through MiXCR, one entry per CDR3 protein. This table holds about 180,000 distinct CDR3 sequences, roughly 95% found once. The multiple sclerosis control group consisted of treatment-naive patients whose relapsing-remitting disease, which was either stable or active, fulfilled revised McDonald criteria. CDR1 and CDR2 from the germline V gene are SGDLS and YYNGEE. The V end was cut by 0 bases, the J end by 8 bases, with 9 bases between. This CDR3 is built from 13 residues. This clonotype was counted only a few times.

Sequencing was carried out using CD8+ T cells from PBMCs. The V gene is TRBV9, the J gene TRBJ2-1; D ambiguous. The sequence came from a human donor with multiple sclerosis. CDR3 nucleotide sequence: TGTGCCAGCAGCGTAGGTAGCCTCGATGAGCAGTTCTTC. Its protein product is CASSVGSLDEQFF.